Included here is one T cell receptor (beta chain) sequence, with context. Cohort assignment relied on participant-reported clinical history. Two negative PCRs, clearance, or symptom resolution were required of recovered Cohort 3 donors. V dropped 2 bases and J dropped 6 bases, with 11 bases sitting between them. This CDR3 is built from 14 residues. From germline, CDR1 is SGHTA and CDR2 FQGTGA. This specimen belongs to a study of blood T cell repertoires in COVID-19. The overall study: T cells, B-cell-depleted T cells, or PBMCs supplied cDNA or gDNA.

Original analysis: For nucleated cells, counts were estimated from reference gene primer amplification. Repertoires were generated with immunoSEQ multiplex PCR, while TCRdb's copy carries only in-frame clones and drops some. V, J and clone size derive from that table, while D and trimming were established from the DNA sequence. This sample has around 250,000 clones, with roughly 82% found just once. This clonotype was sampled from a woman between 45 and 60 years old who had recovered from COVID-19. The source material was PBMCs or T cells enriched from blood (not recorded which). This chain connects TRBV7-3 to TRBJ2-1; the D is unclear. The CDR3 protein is CASSLGHSTNEQFF. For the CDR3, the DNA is TGTGCCAGCAGCTTAGGGCACTCTACCAATGAGCAGTTCTTC.